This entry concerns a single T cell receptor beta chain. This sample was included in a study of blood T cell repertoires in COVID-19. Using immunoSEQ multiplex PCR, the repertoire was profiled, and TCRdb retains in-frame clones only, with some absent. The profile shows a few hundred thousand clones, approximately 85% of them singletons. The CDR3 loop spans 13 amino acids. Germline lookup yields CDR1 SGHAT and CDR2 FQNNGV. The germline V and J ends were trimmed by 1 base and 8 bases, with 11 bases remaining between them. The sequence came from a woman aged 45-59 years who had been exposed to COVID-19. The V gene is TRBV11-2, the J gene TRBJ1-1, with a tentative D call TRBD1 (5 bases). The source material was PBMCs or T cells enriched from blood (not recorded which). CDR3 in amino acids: CASSLGGGMEAFF. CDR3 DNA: TGTGCCAGCAGCTTAGGCGGGGGGATGGAAGCTTTCTTT.